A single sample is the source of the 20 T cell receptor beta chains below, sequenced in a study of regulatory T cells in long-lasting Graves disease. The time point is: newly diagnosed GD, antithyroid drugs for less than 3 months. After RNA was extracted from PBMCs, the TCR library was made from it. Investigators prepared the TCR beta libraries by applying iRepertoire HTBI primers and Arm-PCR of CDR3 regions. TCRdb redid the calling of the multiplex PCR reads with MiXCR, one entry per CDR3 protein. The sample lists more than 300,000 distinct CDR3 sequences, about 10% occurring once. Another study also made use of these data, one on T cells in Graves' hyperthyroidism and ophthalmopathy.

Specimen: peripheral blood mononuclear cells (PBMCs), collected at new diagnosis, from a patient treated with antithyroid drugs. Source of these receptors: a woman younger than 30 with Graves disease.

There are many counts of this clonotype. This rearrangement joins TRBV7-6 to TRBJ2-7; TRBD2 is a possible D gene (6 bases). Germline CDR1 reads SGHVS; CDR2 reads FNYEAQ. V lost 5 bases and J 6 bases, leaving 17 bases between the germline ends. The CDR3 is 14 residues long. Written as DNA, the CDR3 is TGTGCCAGCAGCACCCACCTTGGAGGGTTCGAGCAGTACGTC. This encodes CASSTHLGGFEQYV.

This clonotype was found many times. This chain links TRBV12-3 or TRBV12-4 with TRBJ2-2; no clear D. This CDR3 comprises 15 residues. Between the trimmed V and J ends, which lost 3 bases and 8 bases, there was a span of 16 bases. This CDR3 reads CASSLWELLIGELFF. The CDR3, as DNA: TGTGCCAGCAGTTTGTGGGAATTATTAATAGGGGAGCTGTTTTTT.

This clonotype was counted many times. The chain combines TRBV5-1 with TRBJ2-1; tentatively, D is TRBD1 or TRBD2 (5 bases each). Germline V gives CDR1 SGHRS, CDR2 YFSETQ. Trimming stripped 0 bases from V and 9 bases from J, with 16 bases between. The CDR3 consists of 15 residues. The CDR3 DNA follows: TGCGCCAGCAGCTTGGCCGGGACCAAGAGTGGTGAGCAGTTCTTC. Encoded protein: CASSLAGTKSGEQFF.

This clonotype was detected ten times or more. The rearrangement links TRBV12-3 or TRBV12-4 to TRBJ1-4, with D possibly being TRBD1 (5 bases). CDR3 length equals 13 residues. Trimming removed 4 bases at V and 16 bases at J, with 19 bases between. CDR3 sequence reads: CASSYSGSQGRFF. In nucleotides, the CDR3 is TGTGCCAGCAGTTATTCAGGGTCCCAAGGGAGGTTTTTT.

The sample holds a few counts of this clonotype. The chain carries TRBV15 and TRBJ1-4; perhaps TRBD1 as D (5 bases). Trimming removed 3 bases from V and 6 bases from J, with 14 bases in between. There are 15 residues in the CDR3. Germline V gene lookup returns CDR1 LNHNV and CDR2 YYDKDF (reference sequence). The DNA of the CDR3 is TGTGCCACCAGCAGTTCCGGGACCTCCGATGAAAAACTGTTTTTT. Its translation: CATSSSGTSDEKLFF.

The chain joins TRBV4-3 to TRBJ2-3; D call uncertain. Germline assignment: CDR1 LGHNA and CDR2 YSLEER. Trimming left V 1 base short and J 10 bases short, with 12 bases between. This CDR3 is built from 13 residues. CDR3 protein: CASSQGWAYAQYF. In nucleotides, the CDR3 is TGCGCCAGCAGCCAAGGTTGGGCATATGCGCAGTATTTT.

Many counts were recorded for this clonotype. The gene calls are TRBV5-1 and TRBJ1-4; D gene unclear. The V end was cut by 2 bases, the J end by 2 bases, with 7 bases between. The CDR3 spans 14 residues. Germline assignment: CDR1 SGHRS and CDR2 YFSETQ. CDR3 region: CASSFTTTNEKLFF. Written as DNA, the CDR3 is TGCGCCAGCAGCTTCACAACTACTAATGAAAAACTGTTTTTT.

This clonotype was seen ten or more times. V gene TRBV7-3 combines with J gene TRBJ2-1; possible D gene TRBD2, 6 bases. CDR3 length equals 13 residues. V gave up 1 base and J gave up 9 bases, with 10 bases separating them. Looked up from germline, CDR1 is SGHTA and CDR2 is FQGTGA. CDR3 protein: CASSLMLGSEQFF. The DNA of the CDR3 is TGTGCCAGCAGCTTAATGCTCGGGAGTGAGCAGTTCTTC.

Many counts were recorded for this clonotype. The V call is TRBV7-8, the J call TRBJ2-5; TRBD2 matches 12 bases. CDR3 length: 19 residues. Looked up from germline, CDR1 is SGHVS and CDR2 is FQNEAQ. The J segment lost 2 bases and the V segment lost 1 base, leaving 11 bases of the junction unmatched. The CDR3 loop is CASSLVARTSGIEQETQYF. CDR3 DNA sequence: TGTGCCAGCAGCTTAGTCGCGAGGACTAGCGGGATCGAGCAAGAGACCCAGTACTTC.

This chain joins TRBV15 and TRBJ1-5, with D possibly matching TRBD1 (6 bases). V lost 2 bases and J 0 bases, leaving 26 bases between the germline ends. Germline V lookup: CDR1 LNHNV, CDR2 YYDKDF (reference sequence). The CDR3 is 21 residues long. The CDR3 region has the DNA TGTGCCACCAGCAGACCCGAGAGGGGGGCCCCAAGAATTTATAGCAATCAGCCCCAGCATTTT. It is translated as CATSRPERGAPRIYSNQPQHF.

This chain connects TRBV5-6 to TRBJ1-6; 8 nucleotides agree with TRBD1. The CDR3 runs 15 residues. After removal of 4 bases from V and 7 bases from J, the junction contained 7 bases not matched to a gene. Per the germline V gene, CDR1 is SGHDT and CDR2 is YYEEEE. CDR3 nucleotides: TGTGCCAGCAGCCTCGGACAGGGTAAAAATTCACCCCTCCACTTT. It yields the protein CASSLGQGKNSPLHF.

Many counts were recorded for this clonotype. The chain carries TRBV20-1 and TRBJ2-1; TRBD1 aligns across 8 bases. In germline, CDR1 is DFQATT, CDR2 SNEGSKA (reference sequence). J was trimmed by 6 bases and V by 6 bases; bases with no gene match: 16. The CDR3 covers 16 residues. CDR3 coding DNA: TGCAGTGCCCCCCGCGCCGCAGGGGGCGCCCCCAATGAGCAGTTCTTC. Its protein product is CSAPRAAGGAPNEQFF.

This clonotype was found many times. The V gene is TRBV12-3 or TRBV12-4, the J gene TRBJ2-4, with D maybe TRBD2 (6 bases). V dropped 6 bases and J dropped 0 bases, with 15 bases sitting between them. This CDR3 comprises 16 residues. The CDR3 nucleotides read TGTGCCAGCAGCCTCCCCGGGGAGGTAGCCAAAAACATTCAGTACTTC. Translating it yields CASSLPGEVAKNIQYF.

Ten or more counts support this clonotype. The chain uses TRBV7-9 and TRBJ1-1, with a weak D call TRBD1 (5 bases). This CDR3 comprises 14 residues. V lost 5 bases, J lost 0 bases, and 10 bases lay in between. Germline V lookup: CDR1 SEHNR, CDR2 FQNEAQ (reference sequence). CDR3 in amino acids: CASSPGGMNTEAFF. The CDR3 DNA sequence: TGTGCCAGCAGCCCGGGGGGGATGAACACTGAAGCTTTCTTT.

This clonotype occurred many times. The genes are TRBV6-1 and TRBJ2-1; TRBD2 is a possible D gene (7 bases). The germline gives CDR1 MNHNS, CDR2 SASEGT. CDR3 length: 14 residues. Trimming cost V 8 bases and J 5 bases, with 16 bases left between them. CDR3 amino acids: CASSGGEGDNEQFF. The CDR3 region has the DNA TGTGCCAGCTCAGGCGGGGAGGGGGACAATGAGCAGTTCTTC.

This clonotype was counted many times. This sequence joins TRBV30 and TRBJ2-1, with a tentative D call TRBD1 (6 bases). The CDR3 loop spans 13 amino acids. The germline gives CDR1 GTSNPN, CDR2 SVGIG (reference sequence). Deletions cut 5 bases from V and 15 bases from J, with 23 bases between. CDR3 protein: CAWVIGGGSYLFF. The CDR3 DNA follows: TGTGCCTGGGTAATTGGGGGCGGCTCATATCTGTTCTTC. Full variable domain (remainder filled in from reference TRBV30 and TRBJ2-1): SQTIHQWPATLVQPVGSPLSLECTVEGTSNPNLYWYRQAAGRGLQLLFYSVGIGQISSEVPQNLSASRPQDRQFILSSKKLLLSDSGFYLCAWVIGGGSYLFFGPGTRLTVL.

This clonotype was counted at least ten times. CDR3 sequence reads: CASSDENMNTEAFF. The CDR3 DNA is TGTGCCAGCAGTGATGAAAATATGAACACTGAAGCTTTCTTT. The chain is built from TRBV2 and TRBJ1-1; D unclear. CDR1 and CDR2 (germline): SNHLY, FYNNEI. The CDR3 has 14 residues. Trimming stripped 3 bases from V and 0 bases from J, with 8 bases between.

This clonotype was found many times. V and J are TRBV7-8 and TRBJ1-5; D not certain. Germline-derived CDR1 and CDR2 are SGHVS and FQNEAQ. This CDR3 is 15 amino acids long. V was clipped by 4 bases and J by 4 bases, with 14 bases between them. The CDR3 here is CASSSRRTLNQPQHF. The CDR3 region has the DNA TGTGCCAGCAGCTCAAGACGGACCTTAAATCAGCCCCAGCATTTT.

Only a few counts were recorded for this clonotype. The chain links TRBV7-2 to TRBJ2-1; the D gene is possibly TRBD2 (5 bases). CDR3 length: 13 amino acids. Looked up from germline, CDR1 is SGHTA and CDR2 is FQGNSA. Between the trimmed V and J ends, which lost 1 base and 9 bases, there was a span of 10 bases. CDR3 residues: CASSLVQLGEQFF. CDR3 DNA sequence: TGTGCCAGCAGCTTAGTACAACTAGGTGAGCAGTTCTTC.

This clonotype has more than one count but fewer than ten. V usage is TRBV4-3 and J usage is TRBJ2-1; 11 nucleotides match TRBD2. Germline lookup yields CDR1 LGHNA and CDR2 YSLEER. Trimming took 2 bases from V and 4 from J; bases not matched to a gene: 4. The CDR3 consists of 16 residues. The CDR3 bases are TGCGCCAGCAGCCAAAACGGACTAGCGGGTTACAATGAGCAGTTCTTC. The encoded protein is CASSQNGLAGYNEQFF.